These T cell receptor beta chains were read from a single sample in a study of graft-versus-host responses after intestinal transplantation. Assay: immunoSEQ multiplex PCR; the TCRdb copy retains only in-frame clones and omits some. The sample lists roughly 120,000 clones, approximately 92% occurring once. These receptors lack a known antigen. This sample comprised unstimulated CD4+ T cells sorted from spleen or lymph node cells, obtained before intestinal transplant. All receptors come from a human donor who received an intestinal transplant. The CDR3 runs from the conserved cysteine through the conserved F or W. A D gene is named only where the DNA matches it firmly. Size values are once, few and many counts, or a class for expanded clones, and some rows have none.

clone size,V gene,CDR3 length,D gene,J gene,CDR3 DNA,CDR3 protein
.,TRBV5-6,15,.,TRBJ2-6,TGTGCCAGCAGCCCGGGGCTCTCTGGGGCCAACGTCCTGACTTTC,CASSPGLSGANVLTF
.,TRBV2,13,.,TRBJ2-7,TGTGCTACGACCCGGACATTCTCCTACGAGCAGTACTTC,CATTRTFSYEQYF
.,TRBV7-8,15,TRBD2,TRBJ2-1,TGTGCCAGCAGCCCGACTGGCGGGAGGGACAATGAGCAGTTCTTC,CASSPTGGRDNEQFF
.,TRBV28,13,.,TRBJ1-4,TGTGCCAGCAGCCCAAAGGCAGGAGAAAAACTGTTTTTT,CASSPKAGEKLFF
.,TRBV5-1,14,.,TRBJ2-3,TGCGCCAGCAGCGGGGGGGCTAGCACAGATACGCAGTATTTT,CASSGGASTDTQYF
.,TRBV7-3,16,.,TRBJ2-2,TGTGCCAGCAACTCCAGCTTTCGTGGGGCGAACGGGGAGCTGTTTTTT,CASNSSFRGANGELFF
.,TRBV7-6,13,.,TRBJ2-5,TGTGCCAGCAGCTTAGCGGTGGGGGAGACCCAGTACTTC,CASSLAVGETQYF
.,TRBV30,15,.,TRBJ1-5,TGTGCCTGGAGTCACCGGGGGGGAGGTAATCAGCCCCAGCATTTT,CAWSHRGGGNQPQHF
.,TRBV5-6,14,TRBD1,TRBJ2-7,TGTGCCAGCAGCTTGACAGGGGGAAGTAACGAGCAGTACTTC,CASSLTGGSNEQYF
.,TRBV6-5,13,.,TRBJ2-1,TGTGCCAGCAGTTATTTGGCCCACGGTGAGCAGTTCTTC,CASSYLAHGEQFF
.,TRBV5-1,14,.,TRBJ2-3,TGCGCCAGCAGCTTGGATGGAAGCACAGATACGCAGTATTTT,CASSLDGSTDTQYF
.,TRBV6-5,15,.,TRBJ2-2,TGTGCCAGCAGTCGGGCCTTCCATGGCACCGGGGAGCTGTTTTTT,CASSRAFHGTGELFF
.,TRBV11-3,15,.,TRBJ2-1,TGTGCCAGCAGCTTAGGGAGGACTCCATACAATGAGCAGTTCTTC,CASSLGRTPYNEQFF
.,TRBV7-2,15,TRBD2,TRBJ2-7,TGTGCCAGCAGCCGTTCCGGGACTAGCGGCTACGAGCAGTACTTC,CASSRSGTSGYEQYF
.,TRBV11-3,13,.,TRBJ2-3,TGTGCCAGCAGCTTAGACCTGACAGATACGCAGTATTTT,CASSLDLTDTQYF
.,TRBV7-3,13,.,TRBJ2-2,TGTGCCAGCAGCTTATTCAGGGCCGGGGAGCTGTTTTTT,CASSLFRAGELFF
.,TRBV7-9,18,.,TRBJ2-7,TGTGCCAGCAGCTTGACTCCGGCCACTAGTCAAAGTTCCTACGAGCAGTACTTC,CASSLTPATSQSSYEQYF
.,TRBV7-9,13,TRBD1,TRBJ2-1,TGTGCCAGCAGGGGACAGGCCTACAATGAGCAGTTCTTC,CASRGQAYNEQFF
.,TRBV9,16,.,TRBJ2-1,TGTGCCAGCAGCGTAGTCTCCCTAGCGACCCCCAATGAGCAGTTCTTC,CASSVVSLATPNEQFF
.,TRBV19,13,TRBD1,TRBJ1-5,TGTGCCAGTAGTCGACAGGGAAATCAGCCCCAGCATTTT,CASSRQGNQPQHF
.,TRBV30,11,.,TRBJ1-3,TGTGCCTGGAGTACCGGAAACACCATATATTTT,CAWSTGNTIYF
.,TRBV6-1,15,.,TRBJ1-5,TGTGCCAGCAGTGAACAGGGCCGAGGAAATCAGCCCCAGCATTTT,CASSEQGRGNQPQHF
.,TRBV10-1,15,TRBD1,TRBJ2-6,TGCGCCAGCAGTCCAGGGGGCACTGGGGCCAACGTCCTGACTTTC,CASSPGGTGANVLTF
.,TRBV27,18,TRBD2,TRBJ2-7,TGTGCCAGCAGTTCTCCCGGACTAGCGGGAGGTAAATCCTACGAGCAGTACTTC,CASSSPGLAGGKSYEQYF
.,TRBV11-2,15,TRBD1,TRBJ2-7,TGTGCCAGCAGCGGAAGCCGGGACAGTGTCTACGAGCAGTACTTC,CASSGSRDSVYEQYF
.,TRBV29-1,14,TRBD1,TRBJ1-2,TGCAGCGTCGTTGACAGGGAGGATAACTATGGCTACACCTTC,CSVVDREDNYGYTF
.,TRBV4-1,17,TRBD1,TRBJ1-5,TGCGCCAGCAGCCAGGCTGTGGACAGGGGCCGCGGACAGCCCCAGCATTTT,CASSQAVDRGRGQPQHF
.,TRBV6-1,15,.,TRBJ2-7,TGTGCCAGCAGCCCAAATTACGGTGGCTCCTACGAGCAGTACTTC,CASSPNYGGSYEQYF
.,TRBV29-1,13,TRBD1,TRBJ1-2,TGCAGCGTTGACGGACAGGGAAGCTATGGCTACACCTTC,CSVDGQGSYGYTF
.,TRBV6-1,15,.,TRBJ1-3,TGTGCCAGCAGTGAAGGTGCCAGGGCAAGAAACACCATATATTTT,CASSEGARARNTIYF
.,TRBV6-4,13,.,TRBJ2-5,TGTGCCAGCAGTTCTAGCGACCAAGAGACCCAGTACTTC,CASSSSDQETQYF
.,TRBV6-6,16,TRBD2,TRBJ2-1,TGTGCCAGCAGTTATATAGGCGGGAGTAGGGGCAATGAGCAGTTCTTC,CASSYIGGSRGNEQFF
.,TRBV18,15,.,TRBJ1-2,TGTGCCAGCTCACCACCGGCAGGGACCAACTATGGCTACACCTTC,CASSPPAGTNYGYTF
.,TRBV7-8,14,.,TRBJ1-5,TGTGCCAGCAGCCAATCGAACATACGGCAGCCCCAGCATTTT,CASSQSNIRQPQHF
.,TRBV11-1,15,TRBD2,TRBJ2-1,TGTGCCAGCAGCTCCCGACTAGCGGGGTACAATGAGCAGTTCTTC,CASSSRLAGYNEQFF
.,TRBV18,15,TRBD1,TRBJ1-1,TGTGCCAGCTCACCAACAGGGGATGCCAACACTGAAGCTTTCTTT,CASSPTGDANTEAFF
few,TRBV14,14,TRBD1,TRBJ1-4,TGTGCCAGCAGCCCAAGGGGGCCTCGGGAAAAACTGTTTTTT,CASSPRGPREKLFF
.,TRBV4-3,12,TRBD1,TRBJ2-7,TGCGCCAGCAGCCGGGACAGGGGTGAGCAGTACTTC,CASSRDRGEQYF
.,TRBV5-1,15,TRBD2,TRBJ2-1,TGCGCCAGCAGCCGAGGACTAGCATCCTACAATGAGCAGTTCTTC,CASSRGLASYNEQFF
.,TRBV13,13,.,TRBJ2-7,TGTGCCAGCAGGGCAGGGGTCCTTGGCGAGCAGTACTTC,CASRAGVLGEQYF
.,TRBV19,13,.,TRBJ2-5,TGTGCCAGTAGTATAGGAGGGCGAGAGACCCAGTACTTC,CASSIGGRETQYF
.,TRBV30,15,TRBD1,TRBJ1-2,TGTGCCTGGAGACAGGGACAGCTCTTAAACTATGGCTACACCTTC,CAWRQGQLLNYGYTF
.,TRBV27,21,TRBD1,TRBJ2-3,TGTGCCAGCAACCTCCTACCAGGAATCGGGACAGTCAAGCATGACACAGATACGCAGTATTTT,CASNLLPGIGTVKHDTDTQYF
few,TRBV10-1,14,TRBD1,TRBJ1-2,TGCGCCAGCAGTGAGTCCCAGGGGGCCTATGGCTACACCTTC,CASSESQGAYGYTF
.,TRBV2,13,.,TRBJ2-5,TGTGCCAGCAGAATGGAGGTCCAAGAGACCCAGTACTTC,CASRMEVQETQYF
.,TRBV18,14,.,TRBJ2-1,TGTGCCAGCTCACCGTCAACGCGGACCAATGAGCAGTTCTTC,CASSPSTRTNEQFF
.,TRBV1,14,.,TRBJ2-6,TGCACCAGTGAGGATCCCTCTGGGGCCAACGTCCTGACTTTC,CTSEDPSGANVLTF
.,TRBV5-1,13,.,TRBJ2-3,TGCGCCAGCAGTTTGGGGAATGCAGATACGCAGTATTTT,CASSLGNADTQYF
few,TRBV7-3,15,.,TRBJ1-4,TGTGCCAGCAGCATCCGCGGGACTGGGAATGAAAAACTGTTTTTT,CASSIRGTGNEKLFF
once,TRBV6-6,11,.,TRBJ1-4,TGTGCCAGCAGAAATAATGAAAAACTGTTTTTT,CASRNNEKLFF
.,TRBV18,13,.,TRBJ2-7,TGTGCCAGCTCACCAAGCACGGCCTACGAGCAGTACTTC,CASSPSTAYEQYF
.,TRBV4-1,14,TRBD2,TRBJ2-2,TGCGCCAGCAGCCGGGGGGGGAGCTCCGGGGAGCTGTTTTTT,CASSRGGSSGELFF
.,TRBV6-1,15,TRBD1,TRBJ2-7,TGTGCCAGCAGTAGCTACAGGGGGGATTTGTACGAGCAGTACTTC,CASSSYRGDLYEQYF
.,TRBV19,19,.,TRBJ2-6,TGTGCCACTAGCTTCCCCGGGGGCAGGCGGTCCTCTGGGGCCAACGTCCTGACTTTC,CATSFPGGRRSSGANVLTF
.,TRBV7-9,11,.,TRBJ1-2,TGTGCCAGCAGCCAAGGCGGGGGCTACACCTTC,CASSQGGGYTF
.,TRBV5-1,14,.,TRBJ2-1,TGCGCCAGCAGCCTATACTACTTAGTCGGAGAGCAGTTCTTC,CASSLYYLVGEQFF
.,TRBV28,16,TRBD1,TRBJ2-7,TGTGCCAGCAGGCCTATCGGACAGGGTTCTGGCTACGAGCAGTACTTC,CASRPIGQGSGYEQYF
.,TRBV20-1,10,.,TRBJ1-1,TGCAGGGGGGTTAACACTGAAGCTTTCTTT,CRGVNTEAFF
.,TRBV2,17,TRBD2,TRBJ2-2,TGTGCCAGCAGCGGGGGACTAGCGGGAGTATATGACGGGGAGCTGTTTTTT,CASSGGLAGVYDGELFF